This T cell receptor beta chain was found in a study of T cell changes during pregnancy in multiple sclerosis. The CDR3 extends over 16 amino acids. The germline gives CDR1 SNHLY, CDR2 FYNNEI. V lost 4 bases to trimming and J lost 4 bases, with 20 bases between them. Assay: immunoSEQ multiplex PCR; the TCRdb copy retains only in-frame clones and omits some. Among about 34,000 clones listed, approximately 91% were seen once. This chain joins TRBV2 and TRBJ2-7, with D possibly TRBD1 on 5 matching bases. The TCR was taken from a female donor in good health, enrolled as a control in a pregnancy study. The source was peripheral blood, collected in the second trimester of pregnancy. The CDR3 loop reads CASSVLPTKGSYEQYF. The CDR3 nucleotides read TGTGCCAGCAGTGTCCTGCCGACGAAGGGGTCTTACGAGCAGTACTTC.